These 23 T cell receptor beta chains were all obtained from the same sample, sequenced in a study of blood T cell repertoires in COVID-19. Sequencing used immunoSEQ multiplex PCR; TCRdb keeps in-frame clones, though not all of them. This table holds over 300,000 clones, 90% found once. Sequencing used peripheral blood. Receptors originate from a man between 18 and 35 years old with active or convalescent COVID-19.

J is TRBJ2-3 and V is TRBV3-1 (or the pseudogene TRBV3-2); 7 positions match TRBD2. The germline gives CDR1 LGHDT, CDR2 YNNKEL (reference sequence). Germline trimming cut 8 bases from V and 2 bases from J; bases unmatched to any gene: 13. The CDR3 is 16 residues long. The CDR3, as DNA: TGTGCCAGCGCCCGGCTCGCGGGGGAATTCACAGATACGCAGTATTTT. This translates into CASARLAGEFTDTQYF.

The chain joins TRBV5-6 to TRBJ1-4; no clear D. This CDR3 region has 14 residues. CDR1 is SGHDT, CDR2 YYEEEE, per germline. The germline V and J ends were trimmed by 2 bases and 0 bases, with 5 bases remaining between them. The CDR3 DNA reads as TGTGCCAGCAGCTTCGGAGCAACTAATGAAAAACTGTTTTTT. Translated: CASSFGATNEKLFF.

This chain links TRBV6-5 with TRBJ1-6, with D perhaps matching TRBD1 (5 bases). The CDR3 totals 13 residues. Germline V lookup: CDR1 MNHEY, CDR2 SVGAGI. The ends were cut back, 2 bases at V and 14 bases at J, with 13 bases in the middle. This CDR3 reads CASSYADTYSLHF. Written as DNA, the CDR3 is TGTGCCAGCAGTTACGCGGACACATACTCCCTCCACTTT.

The gene calls are TRBV7-6 and TRBJ2-7; 7 positions agree with TRBD1. V shed 3 bases, J shed 2 bases, and the junction held 1 base outside the gene matches. The CDR3 totals 13 residues. Per germline, CDR1 SGHVS and CDR2 FNYEAQ. CDR3 loop: CASSLGTAYEQYF. CDR3 nucleotides: TGTGCCAGCAGCTTGGGGACAGCCTACGAGCAGTACTTC.

The chain couples TRBV19 to TRBJ1-1; D not resolved. The CDR3 consists of 13 residues. Trimming left V 1 base short and J 3 bases short, with 6 bases between. In germline, CDR1 is LNHDA, CDR2 SQIVND (reference sequence). For the CDR3, the DNA is TGTGCCAGTAGTATAGGCCCGGACACTGAAGCTTTCTTT. Protein product: CASSIGPDTEAFF.

This clone was picked up a small number of times. The J gene is TRBJ2-2, the V gene TRBV2; maybe TRBD2 (6 bases). V was cut by 1 base and J by 0 bases, with 6 bases left in between. The CDR3 is 15 residues long. Germline loops: CDR1 SNHLY, CDR2 FYNNEI. The CDR3 nucleotides read TGTGCCAGCAGTGAAGGGGGGGCGAACACCGGGGAGCTGTTTTTT. Its protein is CASSEGGANTGELFF.

The chain joins TRBV6-4 to TRBJ2-5; D is undetermined. Deletions cut 6 bases from V and 5 bases from J, with 13 bases between. From germline, CDR1 is MRHNA and CDR2 SNTAGT. The CDR3 loop spans 13 amino acids. The CDR3 loop is CASSATVGETQYF. CDR3 nucleotides: TGTGCCAGCAGCGCAACAGTTGGCGAGACCCAGTACTTC.

J is TRBJ1-2 and V is TRBV7-2; D may be TRBD1 (6 bases). The CDR3 has 16 residues. Trimming removed 1 base at V and 8 bases at J, with 20 bases between. CDR1 SGHTA and CDR2 FQGNSA come from the germline V gene. The CDR3 sequence is CASSLVGVGGREGYTF. The CDR3 nucleotides read TGTGCCAGCAGCTTAGTGGGGGTTGGGGGGCGGGAGGGCTACACCTTC.

The gene calls are TRBV7-2 and TRBJ1-4; 7 bases fit TRBD1. V lost 5 bases and J lost 3; bases outside the gene matches: 12. Germline CDR1 and CDR2: SGHTA and FQGNSA. This CDR3 is built from 17 residues. CDR3 protein: CASSLRQGERANEKLFF. DNA for the CDR3: TGTGCCAGCAGCCTAAGGCAGGGGGAGAGAGCTAATGAAAAACTGTTTTTT.

The CDR3 nucleotides are TGTGCCAGCAGTTTATTGACAGGAGGTAATGAAAAACTGTTTTTT. Translation: CASSLLTGGNEKLFF. The chain employs TRBV28 and TRBJ1-4; perhaps TRBD1 as D (6 bases). Germline assignment: CDR1 MDHEN and CDR2 SYDVKM. Deletions cut 1 base from V and 4 bases from J, with 10 bases between. CDR3 length equals 15 residues. Together with reference TRBV28 and TRBJ1-4, the CDR3 gives the full variable domain: DVKVTQSSRYLVKRTGEKVFLECVQDMDHENMFWYRQDPGLGLRLIYFSYDVKMKEKGDIPEGYSVSREKKERFSLILESASTNQTSMYLCASSLLTGGNEKLFFGSGTQLSVL.

The gene calls are TRBV6-2 or TRBV6-3 and TRBJ1-2; 7 bases are shared with TRBD1. This CDR3 comprises 15 residues. With 2 bases clipped from V and 5 bases from J, the junction kept 8 bases outside the gene matches. CDR1 MNHEY and CDR2 SVGEGT come from the germline V gene. CDR3 nucleotide sequence: TGTGCCAGCAGTTACGCCTCCGGGACAGTTTATGGCTACACCTTC. The encoded protein is CASSYASGTVYGYTF.

The chain carries TRBV2 and TRBJ1-2; D remains unclear. The CDR3 extends over 16 amino acids. Germline lookup yields CDR1 SNHLY and CDR2 FYNNEI. With 2 bases removed from V and 0 bases from J, the gap between germline ends came to 13 bases. The CDR3 protein is CASSERSRLANYGYTF. The CDR3 coding sequence is TGTGCCAGCAGTGAAAGGTCGCGTCTAGCTAACTATGGCTACACCTTC.

A single count supports this clone. Other DNA sequences in this sample translate to the same CDR3. This chain connects TRBV28 to TRBJ1-4, with D hard to call. Germline CDR1 MDHEN, CDR2 SYDVKM. This CDR3 contains 13 residues. V lost 3 bases and J lost 5, with 7 bases in between. CDR3 DNA sequence: TGTGCCAGCAGTTTCGGAGGAAATGAAAAACTGTTTTTT. Its translation: CASSFGGNEKLFF.

The CDR3 DNA is TGTGCCAGCAGCCAACCTGGGACAAACCCCTACGAGCAGTACTTC. Encoded protein: CASSQPGTNPYEQYF. This chain links TRBV3-1 (or the pseudogene TRBV3-2) with TRBJ2-7; TRBD1 is a possible D gene (6 bases). Germline assignment: CDR1 LGHDT and CDR2 YNNKEL (reference sequence). Deletions cut 2 bases from V and 2 bases from J, with 13 bases between. The CDR3 spans 15 residues.

The CDR3 loop is CASSLAGPSTDTQYF. In DNA, the CDR3 is TGTGCCAGCAGTTTAGCGGGGCCTAGCACAGATACGCAGTATTTT. This chain connects TRBV6-5 to TRBJ2-3; 8 bases are a match to TRBD2. Germline CDR1 reads MNHEY; CDR2 reads SVGAGI. J lost 0 bases, V lost 4 bases, and 3 bases had no gene match. The CDR3 runs to 15 residues.

The chain is built from TRBV27 and TRBJ2-1, with TRBD1 identical over 7 bases. V lost 6 bases, J lost 0 bases, and 8 bases stayed unmatched. Germline V CDR1 and CDR2: MNHEY, SMNVEV (reference sequence). The CDR3 has 16 residues. The CDR3 nucleotides are TGTGCCAGCAGCCAAAGACAGGGAAGCTCCTACAATGAGCAGTTCTTC. This translates into CASSQRQGSSYNEQFF.

J is TRBJ2-3 and V is TRBV14; D is unclear. The length of the CDR3 is 11 residues. Germline V CDR1 and CDR2: SGHDN, FVKESK. Trimming cost V 8 bases and J 3 bases, with 6 bases left between them. The CDR3 is CASSSTDTQYF. CDR3 bases: TGTGCCAGCTCTAGTACAGATACGCAGTATTTT.

The V gene is TRBV5-1, the J gene TRBJ1-6; TRBD1 matches 9 bases. The germline V gene has CDR1 SGHRS and CDR2 YFSETQ. CDR3 size: 13 residues. Trimming cost V 5 bases and J 10 bases; bases outside gene matches: 4. The CDR3 region is CASRDRGESPLHF. DNA for the CDR3: TGCGCCAGCAGGGACAGGGGCGAGTCACCCCTCCACTTT. Using reference TRBV5-1 and TRBJ1-6 for the parts outside the CDR3, the full variable domain is KAGVTQTPRYLIKTRGQQVTLSCSPISGHRSVSWYQQTPGQGLQFLFEYFSETQRNKGNFPGRFSGRQFSNSRSEMNVSTLELGDSALYLCASRDRGESPLHFGNGTRLTVT.

The chain recombines TRBV7-6 with TRBJ2-7, with D tentatively TRBD2 (6 bases). CDR1 and CDR2 from the germline V gene are SGHVS and FNYEAQ. Trimming stripped 5 bases from V and 7 bases from J, with 15 bases between. CDR3 size: 13 residues. CDR3 residues: CASSPGTPWEQYF. The CDR3 DNA reads as TGTGCCAGCAGCCCAGGGACTCCGTGGGAGCAGTACTTC.

The gene calls are TRBV6-4 and TRBJ1-2; TRBD1 matches 8 bases. Germline CDR1 is MRHNA and CDR2 is SNTAGT. CDR3 length equals 13 residues. Trimming took 5 bases from V and 4 from J; bases not matched to a gene: 3. Here the CDR3 reads CASSQTGVYGYTF. CDR3 in DNA: TGTGCCAGCAGTCAGACAGGGGTCTATGGCTACACCTTC.

The chain is built from TRBV6-5 and TRBJ1-1; 9 bases map to TRBD1. This CDR3 has 15 amino acids. CDR1 is MNHEY, CDR2 SVGAGI, per germline. Germline trimming cut 0 bases from V and 5 bases from J; bases unmatched to any gene: 4. The CDR3 sequence is CASSYSTGGETEAFF. CDR3 DNA: TGTGCCAGCAGTTACTCGACAGGGGGTGAGACTGAAGCTTTCTTT.

This clone was picked up one time. The CDR3 DNA sequence: TGTGCCAGCAGTTCGTTCCGGACTAGCGCTCAGGATACGCAGTATTTT. It codes for CASSSFRTSAQDTQYF. This chain links TRBV28 with TRBJ2-3; 9 bases fit TRBD2. This CDR3 has 16 amino acids. From germline, CDR1 is MDHEN and CDR2 SYDVKM. J lost 6 bases, V lost 4 bases, and 11 bases had no gene match.

This sequence joins TRBV30 and TRBJ1-5; D is perhaps TRBD1 (6 bases). CDR1 is GTSNPN and CDR2 is SVGIG in the germline V gene (reference sequence). V was shortened by 5 bases and J by 1 base, with 6 bases between the two germline ends. CDR3 length equals 12 residues. This chain's CDR3 is CAWDRSNQPQHF. The CDR3 DNA reads as TGTGCCTGGGACAGGAGCAATCAGCCCCAGCATTTT.